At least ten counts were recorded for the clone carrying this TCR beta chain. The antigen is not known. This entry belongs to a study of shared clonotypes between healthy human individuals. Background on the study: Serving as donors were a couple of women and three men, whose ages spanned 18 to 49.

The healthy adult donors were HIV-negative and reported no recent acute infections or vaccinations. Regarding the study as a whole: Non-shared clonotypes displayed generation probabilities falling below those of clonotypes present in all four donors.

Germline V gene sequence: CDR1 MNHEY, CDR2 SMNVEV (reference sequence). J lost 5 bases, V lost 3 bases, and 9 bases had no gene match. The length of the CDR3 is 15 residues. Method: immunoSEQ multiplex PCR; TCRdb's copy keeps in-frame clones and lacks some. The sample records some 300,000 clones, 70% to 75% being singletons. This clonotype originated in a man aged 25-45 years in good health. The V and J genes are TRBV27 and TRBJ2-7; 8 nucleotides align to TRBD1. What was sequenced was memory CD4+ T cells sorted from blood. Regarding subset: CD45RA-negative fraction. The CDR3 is CASSLGRQGLHEQYF. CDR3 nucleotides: TGTGCCAGCAGTTTGGGGAGACAGGGGCTCCACGAGCAGTACTTC.